These 16 T cell receptor beta chains came from one sample sequenced in a study of PD-1 blockade in classical Hodgkin lymphoma. Sequencing used immunoSEQ multiplex PCR; TCRdb keeps in-frame clones, though not all of them. The table lists 32,000 or so clones, roughly nine tenths of them singletons, with 0.4% to 0.45% in the top ten. Time point described: cycle 4 day 1 (C4D1), after more than five weeks of nivolumab. Relapses following autologous stem cell transplantation were seen in all patients, with brentuximab vedotin exposure varying. Thawed PBMCs underwent magnetic negative selection to yield purified CD4+ T cells. The material sequenced was CD4+ T cells from blood, taken before the fourth cycle of nivolumab. These receptors all come from a human donor with classical Hodgkin lymphoma.

This chain links TRBV10-3 with TRBJ2-7; a possible D gene is TRBD2 (5 bases). V lost 2 bases to trimming and J lost 3 bases, with 14 bases between them. The CDR3 covers 15 residues. CDR1 is ENHRY and CDR2 is SYGVKD in the germline V gene. The CDR3 bases are TGTGCCATCAGTGAGCGGGTAGGCGCGGGCTACGAGCAGTACTTC. Translated: CAISERVGAGYEQYF.

This clone was seen a single time. This chain connects TRBV29-1 to TRBJ1-6; a possible D gene is TRBD1 (6 bases). The CDR3 consists of 13 residues. Germline V gene lookup returns CDR1 SQVTM and CDR2 ANQGSEA. Trimming stripped 6 bases from V and 9 bases from J, with 15 bases between. The CDR3 region has the DNA TGCAGCGTGGCTCAGGGGTCTAGTTCACCCCTCCACTTT. Translated: CSVAQGSSSPLHF.

The chain combines TRBV6-1 with TRBJ2-1, with D hard to call. This CDR3 spans 16 amino acids. The germline V gene has CDR1 MNHNS and CDR2 SASEGT. The germline V and J ends were trimmed by 0 bases and 0 bases, with 9 bases remaining between them. The CDR3 reads CASSEAGPRSYNEQFF. CDR3 nucleotide sequence: TGTGCCAGCAGTGAAGCGGGTCCCCGCTCCTACAATGAGCAGTTCTTC.

Here the CDR3 DNA reads TGTGCCAGCAGCTTGTGGGCAGGGTCCTACAATGAGCAGTTCTTC. Encoded protein: CASSLWAGSYNEQFF. The rearrangement links TRBV5-4 to TRBJ2-1, with a tentative D call TRBD1 (5 bases). Germline loops: CDR1 SGHNT, CDR2 YYREEE (reference sequence). V lost 1 base and J 1 base, leaving 9 bases between the germline ends. The CDR3 is 15 residues long.

The V gene is TRBV7-8, the J gene TRBJ2-2; D not resolved. CDR3 size: 14 residues. Trimming removed 1 base from V and 6 bases from J, with 9 bases in between. CDR1 is SGHVS and CDR2 is FQNEAQ in the germline V gene. CDR3 nucleotides: TGTGCCAGCAGCTTAGAGACTTCAGCCGGGGAGCTGTTTTTT. It specifies CASSLETSAGELFF.

V is TRBV5-4 and J is TRBJ2-3; D is unclear. The germline CDR1 and CDR2 sequences are SGHNT and YYREEE (reference sequence). This CDR3 is 14 amino acids long. V lost 0 bases and J lost 3, with 8 bases in between. CDR3 sequence (DNA): TGTGCCAGCAGCTTGGGAGACCTGACAGATACGCAGTATTTT. This gives the protein CASSLGDLTDTQYF.

V and J are TRBV5-1 and TRBJ1-1; D remains unclear. Trimming pared 5 bases from V and 5 bases from J, leaving 10 bases between. CDR1 is SGHRS and CDR2 is YFSETQ in the germline V gene. The CDR3 loop spans 12 amino acids. DNA for the CDR3: TGCGCCAGCAGTGAGGGTGGGACTGAAGCTTTCTTT. This translates into CASSEGGTEAFF.

V gene TRBV5-4 combines with J gene TRBJ2-4, with a weak D call TRBD2 (5 bases). The CDR3 runs 12 residues. CDR1 is SGHNT and CDR2 is YYREEE in the germline V gene (reference sequence). Trimming took 3 bases from V and 7 from J, leaving 8 bases between them. The CDR3: CASSSSSNIQYF. For the CDR3, the DNA is TGTGCCAGCAGCTCCTCTAGCAACATTCAGTACTTC.

J is TRBJ2-2 and V is TRBV6-6, with D possibly being TRBD1 (6 bases). CDR3 size: 16 residues. Germline values: CDR1 MNHNY, CDR2 SVGAGI (reference sequence). Trimming took off 5 bases at V and 0 bases at J, with 13 bases between the two ends. In nucleotides, the CDR3 is TGTGCCAGCAGTCAGCAGGGGTCTACGAACACCGGGGAGCTGTTTTTT. Protein sequence: CASSQQGSTNTGELFF.

The chain joins TRBV27 to TRBJ2-3; TRBD1 agrees at 8 bases. The CDR3 length is 14 residues. J was trimmed by 10 bases and V by 6 bases; bases with no gene match: 12. The germline gives CDR1 MNHEY, CDR2 SMNVEV (reference sequence). The CDR3 sequence: CASSKTGTGQAQYF. In nucleotides, the CDR3 is TGTGCCAGCAGCAAAACCGGGACAGGCCAGGCGCAGTATTTT.

Regarding this clone: The same CDR3 also results from other DNA sequences found in this sample. This chain links TRBV18 with TRBJ1-5; possible D gene TRBD1, 5 bases. The V end lost 3 bases, the J end lost 4 bases, and 7 bases lay between the germline ends. The CDR3 runs 13 residues. CDR1 and CDR2 from the germline V gene are KGHSH and LQKENI. The CDR3 is CASSPDSNQPQHF. CDR3 sequence (DNA): TGTGCCAGCTCACCCGACAGTAATCAGCCCCAGCATTTT.

V is TRBV5-1 and J is TRBJ2-3; maybe TRBD2 (6 bases). The CDR3 runs 13 residues. Trimming took 2 bases from V and 5 from J, leaving 9 bases between them. Per the germline V gene, CDR1 is SGHRS and CDR2 is YFSETQ. The CDR3 protein is CASSFAGRDTQYF. The CDR3 coding sequence is TGCGCCAGCAGCTTCGCGGGGCGAGATACGCAGTATTTT.

The chain employs TRBV5-4 and TRBJ1-1; D is perhaps TRBD1 (6 bases). V was pared by 0 bases and J by 12 bases, with 12 bases between. Germline CDR1 SGHNT, CDR2 YYREEE (reference sequence). This CDR3 contains 12 residues. Here the CDR3 reads CASSLAGTSTFF. The CDR3 nucleotides are TGTGCCAGCAGCTTGGCGGGGACATCTACTTTCTTT.

The V and J genes are TRBV4-1 and TRBJ2-3; D is unclear. The germline CDR1 and CDR2 sequences are MGHRA and YSYEKL. This CDR3 has 17 amino acids. V was shortened by 0 bases and J by 2 bases, with 15 bases between the two germline ends. This chain's CDR3 is CASSQDHILAYTDTQYF. CDR3 DNA sequence: TGCGCCAGCAGCCAAGATCATATATTAGCCTACACAGATACGCAGTATTTT.

The J gene is TRBJ1-1, the V gene TRBV30; D is uncertain. The CDR3 has 12 amino acids. CDR1 and CDR2 (germline): GTSNPN, SVGIG (reference sequence). With 4 bases removed from V and 1 base from J, the gap between germline ends came to 7 bases. The CDR3: CAWNRANTEAFF. Here the CDR3 DNA reads TGTGCCTGGAATAGGGCGAACACTGAAGCTTTCTTT.

This chain uses TRBV28 with TRBJ2-1; 16 bases agree with TRBD2. Germline V gene sequence: CDR1 MDHEN, CDR2 SYDVKM. The V gene end was trimmed by 7 bases and the J gene end by 3 bases; junction bases not matched to a gene: 9. This CDR3 is built from 18 residues. DNA of the CDR3: TGTGCCAGCACTACCGGGACTAGCGGGAGGGGCCTCTACAATGAGCAGTTCTTC. Its protein is CASTTGTSGRGLYNEQFF.